The clone carrying this T cell receptor (beta chain) appeared once. Splitting of CD4+ cells produced CD45RA+ naive and CD45RA-negative memory subsets. This specimen belongs to a study of shared clonotypes between healthy human individuals. Study-wide context: CD8 memory received one plate per donor, CD8 naive two, CD4 memory three and CD4 naive three.

Investigators spread the genomic DNA of each subset evenly over several immunoSEQ plates. Replicate sorted-subset PCRs were loaded with 150 to 250 ng DNA, approximately 31,000 T cell genomes. TCRdb's table, derived via immunoSEQ multiplex PCR, lists solely in-frame clones and lacks some. The sample shows under 2.5 million clones, approximately 90% of them seen only once. Specimen: naive CD4+ T cells from PBMCs. Subset defined: CD45RA+ positively selected. This TCR came from a man between 18 and 29 years old in good health. Some clones in this sample may be carry-over from other donors' samples.

CDR3 DNA: TGTGCCAGCAGTTCACCCATAGCGGACCAATTGGATACGCAGTATTTT. Translation gives CASSSPIADQLDTQYF. This rearrangement joins TRBV6-6 to TRBJ2-3; maybe TRBD2 (6 bases). The length of the CDR3 is 16 residues. Per germline, CDR1 MNHNY and CDR2 SVGAGI (reference sequence). V was shortened by 4 bases and J by 6 bases, with 20 bases between the two germline ends.